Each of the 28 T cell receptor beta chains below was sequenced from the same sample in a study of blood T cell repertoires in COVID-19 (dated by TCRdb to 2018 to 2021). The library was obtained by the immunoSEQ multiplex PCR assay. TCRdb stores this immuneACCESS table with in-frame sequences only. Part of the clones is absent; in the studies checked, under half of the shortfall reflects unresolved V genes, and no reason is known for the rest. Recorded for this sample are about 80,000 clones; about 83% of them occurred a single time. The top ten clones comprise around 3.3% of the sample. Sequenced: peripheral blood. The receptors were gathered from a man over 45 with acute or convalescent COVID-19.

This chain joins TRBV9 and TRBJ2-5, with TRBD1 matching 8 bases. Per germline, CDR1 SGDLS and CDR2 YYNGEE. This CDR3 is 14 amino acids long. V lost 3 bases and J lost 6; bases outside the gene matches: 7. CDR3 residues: CASSGGQGGQTQYF. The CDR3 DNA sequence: TGTGCCAGCAGCGGAGGACAGGGTGGACAGACCCAGTACTTC.

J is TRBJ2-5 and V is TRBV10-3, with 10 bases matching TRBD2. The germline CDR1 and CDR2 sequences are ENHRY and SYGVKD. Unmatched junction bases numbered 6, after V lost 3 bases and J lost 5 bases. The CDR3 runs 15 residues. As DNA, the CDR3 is TGTGCCATCAGTGAATCTAGCGGGAGCGGGGAGACCCAGTACTTC. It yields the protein CAISESSGSGETQYF.

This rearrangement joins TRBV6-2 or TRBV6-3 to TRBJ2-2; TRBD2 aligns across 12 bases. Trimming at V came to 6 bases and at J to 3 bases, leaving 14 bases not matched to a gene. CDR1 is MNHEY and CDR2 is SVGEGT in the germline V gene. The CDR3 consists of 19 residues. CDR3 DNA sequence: TGTGCCAGCAGCCCTCAGACTAGCGGGAGAAGTCGCGACACCGGGGAGCTGTTTTTT. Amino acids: CASSPQTSGRSRDTGELFF.

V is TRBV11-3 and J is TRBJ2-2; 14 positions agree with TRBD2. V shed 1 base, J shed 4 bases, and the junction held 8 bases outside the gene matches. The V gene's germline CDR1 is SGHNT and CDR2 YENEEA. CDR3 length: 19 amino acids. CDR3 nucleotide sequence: TGTGCCAGCAGCTTAGGGGTGGGACTAGCGGGAGTATTCACCGGGGAGCTGTTTTTT. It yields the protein CASSLGVGLAGVFTGELFF.

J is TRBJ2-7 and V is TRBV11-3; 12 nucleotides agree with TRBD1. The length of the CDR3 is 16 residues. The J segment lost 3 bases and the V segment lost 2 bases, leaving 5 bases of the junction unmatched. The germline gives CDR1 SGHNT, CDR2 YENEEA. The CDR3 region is CASSLMGTGGYYEQYF. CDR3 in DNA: TGTGCCAGCAGCTTAATGGGGACAGGGGGCTACTACGAGCAGTACTTC.

CDR3 nucleotide sequence: TGTGCCAGTAGTGGGGCTAGCGGGAGCCCCAGTCGAGAGACCCAGTACTTC. It translates to CASSGASGSPSRETQYF. The chain is built from TRBV19 and TRBJ2-5; 10 bases line up with TRBD2. Losses at the gene ends were 5 bases for V and 4 bases for J; bases not matched to a gene: 13. CDR1 is LNHDA and CDR2 is SQIVND in the germline V gene (reference sequence). The CDR3 is 17 amino acids.

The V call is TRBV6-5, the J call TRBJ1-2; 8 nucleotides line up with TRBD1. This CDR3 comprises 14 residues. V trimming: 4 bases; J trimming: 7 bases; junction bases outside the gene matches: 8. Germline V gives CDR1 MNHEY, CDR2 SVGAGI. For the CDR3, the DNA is TGTGCCAGCAGTTCCCAACAGGGGGTAGGTGGCTACACCTTC. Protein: CASSSQQGVGGYTF.

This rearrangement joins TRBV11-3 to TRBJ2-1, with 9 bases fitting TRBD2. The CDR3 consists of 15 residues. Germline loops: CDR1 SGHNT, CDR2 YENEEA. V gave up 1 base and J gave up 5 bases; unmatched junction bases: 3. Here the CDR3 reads CASSLGLAEDNEQFF. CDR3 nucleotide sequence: TGTGCCAGCAGCTTAGGACTAGCGGAAGACAATGAGCAGTTCTTC.

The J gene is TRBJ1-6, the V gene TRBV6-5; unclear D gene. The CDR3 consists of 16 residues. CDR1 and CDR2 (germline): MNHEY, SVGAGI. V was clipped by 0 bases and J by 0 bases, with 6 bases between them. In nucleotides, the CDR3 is TGTGCCAGCAGTTACTCTCGGAGCTCCTATAATTCACCCCTCCACTTT. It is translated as CASSYSRSSYNSPLHF.

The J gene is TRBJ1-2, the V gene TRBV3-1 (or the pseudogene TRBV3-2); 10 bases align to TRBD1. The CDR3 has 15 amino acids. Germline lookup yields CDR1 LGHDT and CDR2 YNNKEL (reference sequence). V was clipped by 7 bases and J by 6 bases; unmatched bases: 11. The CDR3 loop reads CASKPKTGGNDGYTF. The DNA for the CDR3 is TGTGCCAGCAAACCCAAGACAGGGGGCAATGATGGCTACACCTTC.

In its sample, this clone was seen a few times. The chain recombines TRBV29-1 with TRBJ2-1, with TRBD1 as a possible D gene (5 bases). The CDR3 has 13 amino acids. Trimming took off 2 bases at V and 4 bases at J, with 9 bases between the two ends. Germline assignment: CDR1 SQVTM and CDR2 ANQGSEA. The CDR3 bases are TGCAGCGTTGAATTGGACACGTACAATGAGCAGTTCTTC. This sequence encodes CSVELDTYNEQFF.

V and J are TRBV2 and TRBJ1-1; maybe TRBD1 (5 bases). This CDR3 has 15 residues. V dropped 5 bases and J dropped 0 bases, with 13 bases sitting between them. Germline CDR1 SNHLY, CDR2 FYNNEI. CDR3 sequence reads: CASSRDRTMNTEAFF. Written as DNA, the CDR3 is TGTGCCAGCAGTCGTGACAGAACCATGAACACTGAAGCTTTCTTT.

The DNA for the CDR3 is TGTGCCAGCAGTTTAGCAGCGGCTAGGCAAGAGACCCAGTACTTC. Translation gives CASSLAAARQETQYF. This rearrangement joins TRBV28 to TRBJ2-5; TRBD2 is a possible D gene (5 bases). The CDR3 extends over 15 amino acids. V lost 2 bases and J lost 2, with 12 bases in between. Germline V gives CDR1 MDHEN, CDR2 SYDVKM.

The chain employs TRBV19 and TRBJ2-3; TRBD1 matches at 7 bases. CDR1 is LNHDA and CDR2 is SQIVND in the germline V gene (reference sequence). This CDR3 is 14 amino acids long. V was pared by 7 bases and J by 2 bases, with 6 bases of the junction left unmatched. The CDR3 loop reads CASKDRLYTDTQYF. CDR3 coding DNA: TGTGCCAGTAAGGACAGGCTCTACACAGATACGCAGTATTTT.

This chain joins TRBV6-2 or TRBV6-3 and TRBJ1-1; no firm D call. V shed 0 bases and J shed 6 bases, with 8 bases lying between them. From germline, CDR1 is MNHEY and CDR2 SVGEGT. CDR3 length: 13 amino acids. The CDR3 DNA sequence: TGTGCCAGCAGTTACTCCTACGTTGCTGAAGCTTTCTTT. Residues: CASSYSYVAEAFF.

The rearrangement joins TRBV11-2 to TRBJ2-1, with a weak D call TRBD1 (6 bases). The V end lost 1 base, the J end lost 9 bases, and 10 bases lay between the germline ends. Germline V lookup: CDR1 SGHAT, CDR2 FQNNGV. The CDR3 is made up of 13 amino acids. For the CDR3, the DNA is TGTGCCAGCAGCTTAGGGACAGTTGCTGAGCAGTTCTTC. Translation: CASSLGTVAEQFF.

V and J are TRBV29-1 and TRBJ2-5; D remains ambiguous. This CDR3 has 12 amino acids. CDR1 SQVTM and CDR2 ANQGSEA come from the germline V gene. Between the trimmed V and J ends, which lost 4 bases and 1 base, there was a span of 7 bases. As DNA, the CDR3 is TGCAGCGTTGGCCACATCCAAGAGACCCAGTACTTC. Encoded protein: CSVGHIQETQYF.

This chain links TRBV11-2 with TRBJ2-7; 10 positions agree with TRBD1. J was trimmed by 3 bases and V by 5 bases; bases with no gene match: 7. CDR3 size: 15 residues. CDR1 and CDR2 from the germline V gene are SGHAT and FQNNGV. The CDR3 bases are TGTGCCAGCAGCCTCCGGGACAGGGGCCACTACGAGCAGTACTTC. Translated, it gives CASSLRDRGHYEQYF.

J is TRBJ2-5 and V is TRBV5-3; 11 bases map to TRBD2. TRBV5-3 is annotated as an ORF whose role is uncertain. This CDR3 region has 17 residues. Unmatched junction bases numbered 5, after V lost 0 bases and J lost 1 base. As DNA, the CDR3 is TGTGCCAGAAGCTTGGCGCGTCTAGCGGGGGGCCAAGAGACCCAGTACTTC. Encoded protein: CARSLARLAGGQETQYF.

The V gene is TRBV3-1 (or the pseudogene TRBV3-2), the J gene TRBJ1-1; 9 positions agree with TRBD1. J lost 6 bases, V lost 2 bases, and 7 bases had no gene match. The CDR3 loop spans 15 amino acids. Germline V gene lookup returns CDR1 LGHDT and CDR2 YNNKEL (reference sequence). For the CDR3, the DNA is TGTGCCAGCAGCCAACCTGGGACAGGGAAAGCTGAAGCTTTCTTT. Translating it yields CASSQPGTGKAEAFF.

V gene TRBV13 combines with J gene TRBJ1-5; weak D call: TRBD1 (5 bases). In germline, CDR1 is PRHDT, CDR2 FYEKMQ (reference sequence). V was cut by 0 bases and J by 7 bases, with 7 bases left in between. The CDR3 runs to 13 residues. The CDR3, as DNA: TGTGCCAGCAGCTTAGGTGGGGGGCAGCCCCAGCATTTT. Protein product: CASSLGGGQPQHF. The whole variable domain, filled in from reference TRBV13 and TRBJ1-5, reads AAGVIQSPRHLIKEKRETATLKCYPIPRHDTVYWYQQGPGQDPQFLISFYEKMQSDKGSIPDRFSAQQFSDYHSELNMSSLELGDSALYFCASSLGGGQPQHFGDGTRLSIL.

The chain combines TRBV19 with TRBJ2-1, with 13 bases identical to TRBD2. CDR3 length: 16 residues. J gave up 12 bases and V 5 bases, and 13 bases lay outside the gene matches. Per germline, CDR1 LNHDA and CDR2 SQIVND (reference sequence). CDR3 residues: CASSPTWGTSGVPQFF. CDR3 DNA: TGTGCCAGTAGTCCCACCTGGGGGACTAGCGGGGTGCCGCAGTTCTTC.

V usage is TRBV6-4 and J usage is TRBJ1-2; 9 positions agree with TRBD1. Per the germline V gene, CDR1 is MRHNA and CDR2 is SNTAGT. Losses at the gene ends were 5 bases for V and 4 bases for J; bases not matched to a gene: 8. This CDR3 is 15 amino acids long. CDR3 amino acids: CASSLPGQGIYGYTF. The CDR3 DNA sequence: TGTGCCAGCAGTTTACCGGGACAGGGAATCTATGGCTACACCTTC.

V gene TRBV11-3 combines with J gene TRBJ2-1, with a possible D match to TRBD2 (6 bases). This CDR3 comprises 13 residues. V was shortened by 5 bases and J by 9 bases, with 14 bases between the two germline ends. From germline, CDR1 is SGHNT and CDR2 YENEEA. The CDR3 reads CASSPRPEGEQFF. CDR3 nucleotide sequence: TGTGCCAGCAGCCCCCGCCCGGAGGGTGAGCAGTTCTTC.

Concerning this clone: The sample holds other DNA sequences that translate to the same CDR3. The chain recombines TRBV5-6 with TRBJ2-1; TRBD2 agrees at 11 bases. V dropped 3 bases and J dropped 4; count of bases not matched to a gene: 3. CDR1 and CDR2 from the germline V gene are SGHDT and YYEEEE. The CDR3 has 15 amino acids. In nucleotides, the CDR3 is TGTGCCAGCAGCTCCGGGACTAGCGGTTACAATGAGCAGTTCTTC. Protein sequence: CASSSGTSGYNEQFF.

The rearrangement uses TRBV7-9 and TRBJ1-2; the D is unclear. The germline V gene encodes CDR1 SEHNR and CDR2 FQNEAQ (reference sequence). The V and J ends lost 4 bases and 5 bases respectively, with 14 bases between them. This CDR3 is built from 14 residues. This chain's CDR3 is CASSSLKPTYGYTF. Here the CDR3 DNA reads TGTGCCAGCAGCTCCCTTAAGCCGACTTATGGCTACACCTTC.

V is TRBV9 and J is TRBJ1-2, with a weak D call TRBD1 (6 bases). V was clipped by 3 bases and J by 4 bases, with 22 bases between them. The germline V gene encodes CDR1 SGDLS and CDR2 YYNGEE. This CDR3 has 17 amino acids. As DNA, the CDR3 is TGTGCCAGCAGCGCCGGAGGACGACAGGATGCTTTCTATGGCTACACCTTC. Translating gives CASSAGGRQDAFYGYTF. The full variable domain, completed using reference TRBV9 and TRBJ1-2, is DSGVTQTPKHLITATGQRVTLRCSPRSGDLSVYWYQQSLDQGLQFLIQYYNGEERAKGNILERFSAQQFPDLHSELNLSSLELGDSALYFCASSAGGRQDAFYGYTFGSGTRLTVV.

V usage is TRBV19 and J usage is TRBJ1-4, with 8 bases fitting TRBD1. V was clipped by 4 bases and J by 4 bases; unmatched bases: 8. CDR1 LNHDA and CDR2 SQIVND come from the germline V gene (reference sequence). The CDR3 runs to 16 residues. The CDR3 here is CASSTEGQENNEKLFF. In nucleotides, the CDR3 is TGTGCCAGTAGTACGGAGGGACAGGAGAATAATGAAAAACTGTTTTTT.